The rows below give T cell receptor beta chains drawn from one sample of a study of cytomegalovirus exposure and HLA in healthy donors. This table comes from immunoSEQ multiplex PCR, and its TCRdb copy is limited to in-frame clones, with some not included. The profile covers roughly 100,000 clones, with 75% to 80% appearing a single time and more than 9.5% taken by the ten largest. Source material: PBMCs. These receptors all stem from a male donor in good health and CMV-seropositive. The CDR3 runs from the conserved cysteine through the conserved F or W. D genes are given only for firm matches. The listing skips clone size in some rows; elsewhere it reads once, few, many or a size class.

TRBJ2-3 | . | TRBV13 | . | CASSLGALLAENTDTQYF | TGTGCCAGCAGCTTAGGCGCCTTGTTAGCGGAGAACACAGATACGCAGTATTTT
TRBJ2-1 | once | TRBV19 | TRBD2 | CASRAPGGPKFEQFF | TGTGCCAGTAGAGCTCCGGGAGGGCCAAAGTTTGAGCAGTTCTTC
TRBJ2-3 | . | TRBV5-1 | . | CASSSDGTIDTQYF | TGCGCCAGCAGTTCCGACGGGACAATAGATACGCAGTATTTT
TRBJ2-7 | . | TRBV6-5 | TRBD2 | CASSAPGLASLEQYF | TGTGCCAGCAGTGCTCCGGGACTAGCGAGCCTCGAGCAGTACTTC
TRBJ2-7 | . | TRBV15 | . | CATRRGEGSYEQYF | TGTGCCACCAGAAGAGGCGAGGGCTCCTACGAGCAGTACTTC
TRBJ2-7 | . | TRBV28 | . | CASRVHGGAYEQYF | TGTGCCAGCAGAGTTCACGGGGGTGCCTACGAGCAGTACTTC
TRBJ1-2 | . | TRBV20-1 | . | CSAPGNGYTF | TGCAGTGCTCCAGGGAATGGCTACACCTTC
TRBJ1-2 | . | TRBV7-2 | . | CASSLDSGNNYGYTF | TGTGCCAGCAGCTTAGATTCGGGTAACAACTATGGCTACACCTTC
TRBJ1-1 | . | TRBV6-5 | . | CASSPTRRASEAFF | TGTGCCAGCAGTCCGACCCGGAGGGCATCTGAAGCTTTCTTT
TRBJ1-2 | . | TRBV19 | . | CASNKPGVGAYGYTF | TGTGCCAGTAACAAGCCAGGGGTTGGGGCCTATGGCTACACCTTC
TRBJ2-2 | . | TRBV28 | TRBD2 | CASSSSGRAGELFF | TGTGCCAGCAGTTCTAGCGGGAGAGCCGGGGAGCTGTTTTTT
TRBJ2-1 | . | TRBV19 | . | CASSMIGGGAPQNNEQFF | TGTGCCAGTAGTATGATAGGGGGCGGGGCCCCCCAAAACAATGAGCAGTTCTTC
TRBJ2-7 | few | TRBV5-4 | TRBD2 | CAFTLSGSGYEQYF | TGTGCCTTCACCCTTAGCGGGAGTGGCTACGAGCAGTACTTC
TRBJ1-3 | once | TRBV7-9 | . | CASSLLTGIDTIYF | TGTGCCAGCAGCCTACTGACAGGAATAGACACCATATATTTT
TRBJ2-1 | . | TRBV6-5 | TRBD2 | CASRLAGLTNNEQFF | TGTGCCAGCAGGCTAGCGGGGCTTACTAACAATGAGCAGTTCTTC
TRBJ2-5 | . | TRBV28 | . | CASSPGQQETQYF | TGTGCCAGCAGCCCCGGACAACAAGAGACCCAGTACTTC
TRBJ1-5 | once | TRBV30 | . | CAWSDSFNQPQHF | TGTGCCTGGAGTGACAGCTTCAATCAGCCCCAGCATTTT
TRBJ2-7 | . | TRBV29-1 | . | CSVGVGGQQYF | TGCAGCGTTGGGGTGGGAGGACAGCAGTACTTC
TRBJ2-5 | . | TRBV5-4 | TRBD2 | CASSKRTSDQETQYF | TGTGCCAGCAGCAAGCGAACTAGCGACCAAGAGACCCAGTACTTC
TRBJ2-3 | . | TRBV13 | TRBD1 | CASSLRTDLGGDTQYF | TGTGCCAGCAGCTTACGTACGGATTTAGGGGGCGATACGCAGTATTTT
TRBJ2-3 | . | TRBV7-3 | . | CASSLNQIDTQYF | TGTGCCAGCAGCTTAAATCAGATAGATACGCAGTATTTT
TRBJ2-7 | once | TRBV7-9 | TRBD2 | CASSSGGLVHEQYF | TGTGCCAGCAGCTCGGGGGGGCTAGTCCACGAGCAGTACTTC
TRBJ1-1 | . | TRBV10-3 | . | CAISRTVNTEAFF | TGTGCCATCAGCCGGACAGTGAACACTGAAGCTTTCTTT